These 19 T cell receptor beta chains were sequenced from one sample in a study of spatial heterogeneity in lung cancer. TCRdb independently ran MiXCR on the 5' RACE reads; one entry per CDR3 protein. The table has roughly 9,300 distinct CDR3 sequences, about 8.3% seen once. Regarding time point: sample taken at primary tumor resection. Researchers sequenced whole RNA taken from tumor, nontumor lung or frozen PBMC without sorting. This specimen was PBMCs, taken at surgery. The source is a female donor with early-stage non-small cell lung cancer.

Ten or more counts support this clonotype. The gene calls are TRBV5-1 and TRBJ2-1; 11 bases are shared with TRBD2. This CDR3 comprises 16 residues. V gave up 3 bases and J gave up 8 bases; unmatched junction bases: 10. Germline lookup yields CDR1 SGHRS and CDR2 YFSETQ. CDR3 residues: CASSYGSSGGSDEQFF. The CDR3 DNA reads as TGCGCCAGCAGCTATGGCTCTAGCGGGGGGTCTGATGAGCAGTTCTTC.

This clonotype has more than one count but fewer than ten. The genes are TRBV2 and TRBJ2-1; TRBD2 agrees at 8 bases. The CDR3 spans 15 residues. J lost 9 bases, V lost 5 bases, and 12 bases had no gene match. CDR1 is SNHLY, CDR2 FYNNEI, per germline. The CDR3 loop reads CASSRNSGTHAEQFF. The CDR3 DNA sequence: TGTGCCAGCAGTCGTAATAGCGGGACGCATGCTGAGCAGTTCTTC.

Ten or more counts support this clonotype. V gene TRBV25-1 combines with J gene TRBJ1-6; no clear D gene. Trimming removed 2 bases from V and 7 bases from J, with 9 bases in between. The germline gives CDR1 MGHDK, CDR2 SYGVNS. The CDR3 extends over 14 amino acids. CDR3 protein: CASSEKLQNSPLHF. The CDR3 DNA is TGTGCCAGCAGTGAAAAATTACAGAATTCACCCCTCCACTTT.

This clonotype was seen repeatedly, ten times or more. The junction and the germline gene differ at one end; a read error may be behind it. The chain recombines TRBV5-6 with TRBJ2-7; D might be TRBD1 (6 bases). The CDR3 loop spans 13 amino acids. Germline V lookup: CDR1 SGHDT, CDR2 YYEEEE. The CDR3 nucleotides read TGTGCCAACAGCTTTCAGGGGCGGTACGAGCAGTACTTC. Translation: CANSFQGRYEQYF.

This clonotype occurred many times. V usage is TRBV11-2 and J usage is TRBJ2-7, with D possibly being TRBD1 (6 bases). CDR3 length: 12 residues. The germline V and J ends were trimmed by 3 bases and 6 bases, with 9 bases remaining between them. Germline CDR1 SGHAT, CDR2 FQNNGV. Here the CDR3 DNA reads TGTGCCAGCAGCTTCTTAGGGGGCGAGCAGTACTTC. Translating gives CASSFLGGEQYF.

V gene TRBV5-1 combines with J gene TRBJ2-1, with 8 bases aligning to TRBD2. Germline loops: CDR1 SGHRS, CDR2 YFSETQ. This CDR3 has 14 residues. Trimming took 5 bases from V and 6 from J; bases not matched to a gene: 7. The CDR3, as DNA: TGCGCCAGCAGACCTCTAGCGGGTGTCAATGAGCAGTTCTTC. This encodes CASRPLAGVNEQFF.

A few counts support this clonotype. The V gene is TRBV14, the J gene TRBJ2-4, with 10 bases that match TRBD2. Germline CDR1 SGHDN, CDR2 FVKESK. The junction had 16 bases not matched to a gene; V was cut back by 3 bases and J by 5 bases. The CDR3 has 19 amino acids. This chain's CDR3 is CASSQASGRAGDQQNIQYF. The CDR3 DNA is TGTGCCAGCAGCCAGGCCAGCGGGAGGGCCGGAGATCAACAAAACATTCAGTACTTC.

This clonotype was counted at least ten times. The CDR3 sequence is CASSVNPLPEEQFF. The CDR3 DNA follows: TGTGCCAGCAGCGTAAACCCACTCCCCGAAGAGCAGTTCTTC. The chain employs TRBV9 and TRBJ2-1; D remains ambiguous. Germline CDR1 reads SGDLS; CDR2 reads YYNGEE. This CDR3 region has 14 residues. V was cut by 1 base and J by 10 bases, with 15 bases left in between.

This clonotype has more than one count but fewer than ten. This sequence joins TRBV14 and TRBJ2-7; D perhaps matches TRBD1 (6 bases). Germline loops: CDR1 SGHDN, CDR2 FVKESK. V was clipped by 0 bases and J by 3 bases, with 15 bases between them. This CDR3 contains 16 residues. CDR3 DNA: TGTGCCAGCAGCCAAGATTGGTCGGGACACTTCTACGAGCAGTACTTC. Translating it yields CASSQDWSGHFYEQYF.

This clonotype was observed at least ten times. This chain uses TRBV19 with TRBJ1-4, with a possible D match to TRBD1 (6 bases). The V end lost 5 bases, the J end lost 7 bases, and 20 bases lay between the germline ends. This CDR3 has 16 amino acids. The germline V gene has CDR1 LNHDA and CDR2 SQIVND (reference sequence). The DNA of the CDR3 is TGTGCCAGTAGTCTCCGGGACATTCCGGACCTTGAAAAACTGTTTTTT. This sequence encodes CASSLRDIPDLEKLFF.

This CDR3 reads CASSEAVQTYEQYF. The CDR3 bases are TGTGCCAGCAGTGAAGCGGTCCAGACCTACGAGCAGTACTTC. The chain has TRBV2 and TRBJ2-7; D remains ambiguous. The CDR3 has 14 amino acids. The germline V gene has CDR1 SNHLY and CDR2 FYNNEI. Trimming took off 0 bases at V and 2 bases at J, with 8 bases between the two ends.

This clonotype showed up just a few times. J is TRBJ2-3 and V is TRBV15, with 12 bases that match TRBD2. V shed 5 bases and J 0 bases; nucleotides not matched to a gene: 6. The CDR3 loop spans 17 amino acids. Germline V gene sequence: CDR1 LNHNV, CDR2 YYDKDF (reference sequence). This chain's CDR3 is CATSWSGTSGSTDTQYF. The CDR3 region has the DNA TGTGCCACCAGCTGGTCCGGGACTAGCGGGAGCACAGATACGCAGTATTTT. Complete variable domain (other parts from reference TRBV15 and TRBJ2-3): DAMVIQNPRYQVTQFGKPVTLSCSQTLNHNVMYWYQQKSSQAPKLLFHYYDKDFNNEADTPDNFQSRRPNTSFCFLDIRSPGLGDTAMYLCATSWSGTSGSTDTQYFGPGTRLTVL.

In this sample, this clonotype turned up many times. V usage is TRBV20-1 and J usage is TRBJ2-3; possibly TRBD2 for D (5 bases). The CDR3 covers 14 residues. Trimming took off 6 bases at V and 2 bases at J, with 15 bases between the two ends. The germline CDR1 and CDR2 sequences are DFQATT and SNEGSKA (reference sequence). DNA for the CDR3: TGCAGTGCCGAAGGAGCGGAATCCACAGATACGCAGTATTTT. Translation: CSAEGAESTDTQYF.

This clonotype was recorded at least ten times. The chain carries TRBV5-4 and TRBJ2-2, with D possibly TRBD1 on 5 matching bases. Germline CDR1 and CDR2: SGHNT and YYREEE (reference sequence). The ends were cut back, 0 bases at V and 2 bases at J, with 14 bases in the middle. CDR3 length: 17 amino acids. The CDR3 sequence is CASSLAVWQGNTGELFF. DNA of the CDR3: TGTGCCAGCAGCTTGGCTGTTTGGCAGGGTAACACCGGGGAGCTGTTTTTT.

V is TRBV20-1 and J is TRBJ2-1; D unclear. This CDR3 is built from 11 residues. Germline lookup yields CDR1 DFQATT and CDR2 SNEGSKA (reference sequence). V dropped 3 bases and J dropped 10 bases, with 10 bases sitting between them. CDR3 bases: TGCAGTGCTAGTCTTCTCGGGGAGCAGTTCTTC. It yields the protein CSASLLGEQFF.

The chain couples TRBV29-1 to TRBJ2-3; D remains ambiguous. The CDR3 loop spans 13 amino acids. V lost 4 bases and J 0 bases, leaving 8 bases between the germline ends. Germline CDR1 SQVTM, CDR2 ANQGSEA. CDR3 residues: CSVVEESTDTQYF. The CDR3 DNA sequence: TGCAGCGTTGTAGAGGAAAGCACAGATACGCAGTATTTT.

There are many counts of this clonotype. This CDR3 is CASSPYPGDQETQYF. CDR3 nucleotides: TGTGCCAGCTCACCATACCCGGGAGACCAAGAGACCCAGTACTTC. The chain uses TRBV18 and TRBJ2-5; TRBD2 is a possible D gene (6 bases). Germline CDR1 reads KGHSH; CDR2 reads LQKENI. The CDR3 sequence is 15 residues long. V shed 2 bases and J shed 0 bases, with 10 bases lying between them.

This clonotype showed up just a few times. The rearrangement uses TRBV15 and TRBJ2-2, with D unclear. From germline, CDR1 is LNHNV and CDR2 YYDKDF (reference sequence). The germline V and J ends were trimmed by 0 bases and 5 bases, with 4 bases remaining between them. This CDR3 has 13 amino acids. CDR3 protein: CATSRDMTGELFF. The CDR3 nucleotides are TGTGCCACCAGCAGAGATATGACCGGGGAGCTGTTTTTT.

This clonotype was detected a few times. The chain uses TRBV7-9 and TRBJ2-3; TRBD2 agrees at 10 bases. The CDR3 runs to 13 residues. CDR1 SEHNR and CDR2 FQNEAQ come from the germline V gene (reference sequence). Trimming removed 8 bases from V and 5 bases from J; junction bases left unmatched: 4. The CDR3 region is CASQRGGIDTQYF. The CDR3 bases are TGTGCCAGCCAGCGGGGGGGTATAGATACGCAGTATTTT. The full variable domain, in which reference TRBV7-9 and TRBJ2-3 provide the parts outside the CDR3, is DTGVSQNPRHKITKRGQNVTFRCDPISEHNRLYWYRQTLGQGPEFLTYFQNEAQLEKSRLLSDRFSAERPKGSFSTLEIQRTEQGDSAMYLCASQRGGIDTQYFGPGTRLTVL.